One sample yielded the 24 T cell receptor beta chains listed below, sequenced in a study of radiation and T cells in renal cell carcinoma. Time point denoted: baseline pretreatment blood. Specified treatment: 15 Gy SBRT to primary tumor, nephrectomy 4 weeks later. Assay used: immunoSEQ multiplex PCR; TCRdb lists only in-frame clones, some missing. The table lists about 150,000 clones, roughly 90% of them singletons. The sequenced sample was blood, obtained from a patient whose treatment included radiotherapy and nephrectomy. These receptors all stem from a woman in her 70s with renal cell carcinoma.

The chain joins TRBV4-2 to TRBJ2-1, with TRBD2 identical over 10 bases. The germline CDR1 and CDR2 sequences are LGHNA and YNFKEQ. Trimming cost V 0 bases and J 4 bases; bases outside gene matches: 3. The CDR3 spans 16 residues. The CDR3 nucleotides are TGTGCCAGCAGCCAAGAAACACTAGCGGGGTACAATGAGCAGTTCTTC. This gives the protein CASSQETLAGYNEQFF.

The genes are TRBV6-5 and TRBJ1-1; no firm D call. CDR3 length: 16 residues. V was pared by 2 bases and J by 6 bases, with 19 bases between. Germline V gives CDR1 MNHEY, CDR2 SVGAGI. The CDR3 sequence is CASSYVNTQLVAEAFF. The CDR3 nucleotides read TGTGCCAGCAGTTACGTTAATACCCAGCTAGTCGCTGAAGCTTTCTTT.

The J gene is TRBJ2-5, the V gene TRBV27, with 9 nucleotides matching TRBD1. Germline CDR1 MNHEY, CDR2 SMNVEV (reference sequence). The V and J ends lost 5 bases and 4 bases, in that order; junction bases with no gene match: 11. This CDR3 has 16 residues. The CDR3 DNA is TGTGCCAGCAGTCCGCTTCGGACAGGGGTCGGAGAGACCCAGTACTTC. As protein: CASSPLRTGVGETQYF.

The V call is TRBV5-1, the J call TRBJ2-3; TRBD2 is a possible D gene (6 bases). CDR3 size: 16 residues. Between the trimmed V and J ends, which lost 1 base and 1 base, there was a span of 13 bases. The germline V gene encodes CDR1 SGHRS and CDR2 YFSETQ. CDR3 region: CASSLSRTGGTDTQYF. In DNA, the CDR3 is TGCGCCAGCAGCTTGTCACGTACGGGGGGCACAGATACGCAGTATTTT.

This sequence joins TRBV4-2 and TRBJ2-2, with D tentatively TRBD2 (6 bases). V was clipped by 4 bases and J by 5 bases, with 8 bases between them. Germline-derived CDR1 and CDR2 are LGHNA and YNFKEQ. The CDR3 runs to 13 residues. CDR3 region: CASSRLGTGELFF. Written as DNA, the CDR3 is TGTGCCAGCAGCCGACTAGGGACCGGGGAGCTGTTTTTT.

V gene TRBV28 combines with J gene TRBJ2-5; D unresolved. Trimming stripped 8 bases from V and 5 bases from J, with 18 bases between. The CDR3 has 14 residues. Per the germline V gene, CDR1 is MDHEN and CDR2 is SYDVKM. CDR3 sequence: CASQSMGFRETQYF. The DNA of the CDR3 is TGTGCCAGCCAATCAATGGGGTTTCGGGAGACCCAGTACTTC.

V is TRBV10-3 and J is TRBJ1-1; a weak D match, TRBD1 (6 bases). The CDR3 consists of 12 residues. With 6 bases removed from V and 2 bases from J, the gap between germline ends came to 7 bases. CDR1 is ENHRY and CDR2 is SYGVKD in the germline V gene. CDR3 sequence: CAIRDRNTEAFF. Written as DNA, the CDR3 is TGTGCCATCAGGGACAGAAACACTGAAGCTTTCTTT.

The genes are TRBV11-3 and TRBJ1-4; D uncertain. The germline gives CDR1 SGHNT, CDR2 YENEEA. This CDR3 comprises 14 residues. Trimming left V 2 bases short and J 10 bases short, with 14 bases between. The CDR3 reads CASSLTGVKGKLFF. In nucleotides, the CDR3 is TGTGCCAGCAGCTTAACCGGGGTAAAGGGAAAACTGTTTTTT.

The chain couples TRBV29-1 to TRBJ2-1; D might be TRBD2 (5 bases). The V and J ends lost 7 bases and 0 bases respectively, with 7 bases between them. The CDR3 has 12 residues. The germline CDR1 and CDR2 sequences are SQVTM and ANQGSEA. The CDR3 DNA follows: TGCAGCGGGACTCCCTCCTACAATGAGCAGTTCTTC. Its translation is CSGTPSYNEQFF.

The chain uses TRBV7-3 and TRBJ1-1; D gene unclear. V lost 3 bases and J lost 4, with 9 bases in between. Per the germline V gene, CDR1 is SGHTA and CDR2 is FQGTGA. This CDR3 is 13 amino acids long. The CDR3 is CASSLTGVTEAFF. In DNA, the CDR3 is TGTGCCAGCAGCTTGACCGGGGTCACTGAAGCTTTCTTT.

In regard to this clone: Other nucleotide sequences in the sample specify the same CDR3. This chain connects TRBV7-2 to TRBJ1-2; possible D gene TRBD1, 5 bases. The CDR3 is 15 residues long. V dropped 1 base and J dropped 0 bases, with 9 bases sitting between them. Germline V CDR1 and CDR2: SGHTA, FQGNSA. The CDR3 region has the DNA TGTGCCAGCAGCTTAGATAGGGGTCCTAACTATGGCTACACCTTC. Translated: CASSLDRGPNYGYTF.

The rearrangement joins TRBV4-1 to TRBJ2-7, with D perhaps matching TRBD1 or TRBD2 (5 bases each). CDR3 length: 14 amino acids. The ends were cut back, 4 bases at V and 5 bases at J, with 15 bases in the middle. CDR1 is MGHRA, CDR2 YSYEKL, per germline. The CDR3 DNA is TGCGCCAGCAGCCCCGGGACCCCACCCCACGAGCAGTACTTC. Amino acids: CASSPGTPPHEQYF.

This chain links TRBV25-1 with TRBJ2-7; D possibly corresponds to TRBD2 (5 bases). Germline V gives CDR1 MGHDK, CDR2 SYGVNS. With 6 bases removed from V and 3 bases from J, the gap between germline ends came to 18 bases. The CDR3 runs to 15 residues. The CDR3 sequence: CASSGVGSALYEQYF. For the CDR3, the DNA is TGTGCCAGCAGCGGGGTGGGGTCAGCGCTCTACGAGCAGTACTTC.

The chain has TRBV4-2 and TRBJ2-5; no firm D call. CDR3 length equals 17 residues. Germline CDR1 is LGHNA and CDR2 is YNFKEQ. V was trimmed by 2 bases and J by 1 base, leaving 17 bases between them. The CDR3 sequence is CASSQRQPVGGQETQYF. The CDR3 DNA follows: TGTGCCAGCAGCCAAAGGCAACCGGTTGGTGGCCAAGAGACCCAGTACTTC.

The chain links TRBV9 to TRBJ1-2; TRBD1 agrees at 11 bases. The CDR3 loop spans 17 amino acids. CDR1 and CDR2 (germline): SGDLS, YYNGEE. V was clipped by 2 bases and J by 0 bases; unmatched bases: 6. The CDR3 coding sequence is TGTGCCAGCAGCGTTGGGACAGGGGGATTAGCTAACTATGGCTACACCTTC. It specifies CASSVGTGGLANYGYTF.

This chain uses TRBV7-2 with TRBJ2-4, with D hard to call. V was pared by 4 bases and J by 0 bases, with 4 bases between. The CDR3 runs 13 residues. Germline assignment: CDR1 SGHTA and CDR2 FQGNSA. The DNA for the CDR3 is TGTGCCAGCAGCTCCTTAGCCAAAAACATTCAGTACTTC. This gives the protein CASSSLAKNIQYF.

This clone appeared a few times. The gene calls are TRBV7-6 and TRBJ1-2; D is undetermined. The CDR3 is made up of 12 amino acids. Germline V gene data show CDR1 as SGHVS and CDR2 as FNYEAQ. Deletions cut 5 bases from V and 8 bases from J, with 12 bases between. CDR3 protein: CASSQGSAGYTF. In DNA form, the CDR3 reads TGTGCCAGCAGCCAAGGATCGGCGGGCTACACCTTC.

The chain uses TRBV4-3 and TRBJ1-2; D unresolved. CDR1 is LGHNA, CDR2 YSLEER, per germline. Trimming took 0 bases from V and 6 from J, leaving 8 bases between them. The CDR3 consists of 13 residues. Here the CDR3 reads CASSQEGFDGYTF. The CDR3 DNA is TGCGCCAGCAGCCAAGAAGGGTTTGATGGCTACACCTTC.

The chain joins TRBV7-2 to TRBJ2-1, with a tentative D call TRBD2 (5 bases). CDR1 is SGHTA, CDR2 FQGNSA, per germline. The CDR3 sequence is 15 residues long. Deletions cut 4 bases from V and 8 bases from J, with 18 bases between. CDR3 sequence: CASSSGGFGKDEQFF. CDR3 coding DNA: TGTGCCAGCAGCTCCGGCGGGTTCGGGAAAGATGAGCAGTTCTTC.

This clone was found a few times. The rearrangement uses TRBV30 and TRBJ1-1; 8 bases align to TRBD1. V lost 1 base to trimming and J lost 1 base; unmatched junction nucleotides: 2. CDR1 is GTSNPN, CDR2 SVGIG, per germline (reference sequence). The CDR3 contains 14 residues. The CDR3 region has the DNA TGTGCCTGGAGTGCCGGACAGGGGAACACTGAAGCTTTCTTT. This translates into CAWSAGQGNTEAFF. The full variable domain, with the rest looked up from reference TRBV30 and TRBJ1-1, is SQTIHQWPATLVQPVGSPLSLECTVEGTSNPNLYWYRQAAGRGLQLLFYSVGIGQISSEVPQNLSASRPQDRQFILSSKKLLLSDSGFYLCAWSAGQGNTEAFFGQGTRLTVV.

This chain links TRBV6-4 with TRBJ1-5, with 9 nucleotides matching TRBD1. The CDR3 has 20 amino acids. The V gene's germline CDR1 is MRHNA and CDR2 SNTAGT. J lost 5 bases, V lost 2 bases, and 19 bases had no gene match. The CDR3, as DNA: TGTGCCAGCAGTGACGTCATGATCCCAAACAGGGGGCTCTGCGATCAGCCCCAGCATTTT. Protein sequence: CASSDVMIPNRGLCDQPQHF.

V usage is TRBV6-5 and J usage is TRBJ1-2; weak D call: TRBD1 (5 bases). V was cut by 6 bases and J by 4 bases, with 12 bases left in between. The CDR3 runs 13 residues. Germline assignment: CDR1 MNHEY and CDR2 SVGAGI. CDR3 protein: CASSPAGSYGYTF. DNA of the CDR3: TGTGCCAGCAGCCCAGCAGGGAGCTATGGCTACACCTTC.

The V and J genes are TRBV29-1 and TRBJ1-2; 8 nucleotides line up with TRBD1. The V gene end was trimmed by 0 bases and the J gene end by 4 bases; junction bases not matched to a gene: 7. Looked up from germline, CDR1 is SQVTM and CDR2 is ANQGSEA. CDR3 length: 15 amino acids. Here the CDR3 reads CSVEDQSDRGYGYTF. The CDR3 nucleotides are TGCAGCGTTGAAGATCAATCAGACAGGGGCTATGGCTACACCTTC.

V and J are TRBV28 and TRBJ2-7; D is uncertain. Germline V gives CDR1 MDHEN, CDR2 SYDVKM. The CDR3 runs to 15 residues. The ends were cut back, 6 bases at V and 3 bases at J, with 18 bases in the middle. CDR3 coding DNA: TGTGCCAGCAGACGCCCAGGACGTTTAGTCTACGAGCAGTACTTC. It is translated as CASRRPGRLVYEQYF.